This T cell receptor (beta chain) is from a study of tumor and adjacent non-tumor tissue in lung cancer. CDR3 length equals 15 residues. The germline CDR1 and CDR2 sequences are SGHAT and FQNNGV. Note on this clonotype: A read error may produce the germline difference seen at one junction end.

This sample's RNA came from whole unsorted tissue. Three rounds of nested PCR, following a modified ARM-PCR protocol, produced the TCRbeta library. One entry per CDR3 protein, called by TCRdb with MiXCR from the multiplex PCR reads. The table lists 100,000 to 150,000 distinct CDR3 sequences, about 66% of them singletons. The V gene is TRBV11-2, the J gene TRBJ2-1, with TRBD2 matching over 7 bases. The sequence was obtained from a man aged 25 to 40 with non-small cell lung cancer. The sequencing input was lung tumor tissue. CDR3 nucleotides: TGTACCAGCAGCGATCTAGCGGCAGCATACAATGAGCAGTTCTTC. This encodes CTSSDLAAAYNEQFF. Variable domain in full (rest from reference TRBV11-2 and TRBJ2-1): EAGVAQSPRYKIIEKRQSVAFWCNPISGHATLYWYQQILGQGPKLLIQFQNNGVVDDSQLPKDRFSAERLKGVDSTLKIQPAKLEDSAVYLCTSSDLAAAYNEQFFGPGTRLTVL.